These 22 T cell receptor beta chains originate from one sample sequenced in a study of blood T cell repertoires in COVID-19 (TCRdb year 2020). The library came from the immunoSEQ multiplex PCR assay. TCRdb provides this immuneACCESS table in a form limited to in-frame rearrangements. Some clones are lacking; in checked studies, under half of them reflect an unresolved V gene, and why the rest are absent is not known. For this sample the table gives about 130,000 clones, of which 88% were detected only once. The ten largest clones take up roughly 2.1% of the sample. Specimen: peripheral blood. These receptors originate from a man in his 70s with active COVID-19.

Here the CDR3 reads CATSTTGFTGELFF. In nucleotides, the CDR3 is TGTGCCACCTCGACGACGGGGTTCACCGGGGAGCTGTTTTTT. V usage is TRBV2 and J usage is TRBJ2-2; possibly TRBD2 for D (5 bases). Trimming cost V 10 bases and J 4 bases, with 16 bases left between them. Germline CDR1 SNHLY, CDR2 FYNNEI. The CDR3 is 14 residues long.

Notes on this clone: An end of the junction does not agree with germline; a read error may underlie this. This chain connects TRBV11-2 to TRBJ2-7; 11 positions agree with TRBD2. CDR1 is SGHAT, CDR2 FQNNGV, per germline. The CDR3 runs 18 residues. CDR3 residues: CASSPVSRTSGSSYEQHF. In DNA form, the CDR3 reads TGTGCCAGCAGCCCCGTGAGCCGTACTAGCGGGAGTTCCTACGAGCAGCACTTC.

CDR3 in DNA: TGTGCCACCAGTGACTCCATGACTAGTGAGCAGTACTTC. This sequence encodes CATSDSMTSEQYF. The chain joins TRBV24-1 to TRBJ2-7; possible D gene TRBD2, 6 bases. V lost 4 bases, J lost 7 bases, and 13 bases lay in between. The CDR3 has 13 amino acids. Per the germline V gene, CDR1 is KGHDR and CDR2 is SFDVKD.

The J gene is TRBJ1-6, the V gene TRBV7-2; a possible D gene is TRBD1 (6 bases). The germline V gene encodes CDR1 SGHTA and CDR2 FQGNSA. V lost 7 bases to trimming and J lost 8 bases, with 18 bases between them. The CDR3 is 15 residues long. In DNA, the CDR3 is TGTGCCAGCACCCCACAGGGATTAACGGATTCACCCCTCCACTTT. This translates into CASTPQGLTDSPLHF.

The chain recombines TRBV5-6 with TRBJ2-5; 12 bases agree with TRBD1. Germline CDR1 reads SGHDT; CDR2 reads YYEEEE. This CDR3 has 16 amino acids. With V trimmed by 0 bases and J by 7 bases, 7 bases remained unmatched. This CDR3 reads CASSLVGQGAPGTQYF. In DNA form, the CDR3 reads TGTGCCAGCAGCTTGGTGGGACAGGGGGCGCCAGGGACCCAGTACTTC.

This chain connects TRBV19 to TRBJ2-7; TRBD1 aligns across 11 bases. CDR3 length: 15 amino acids. V was pared by 4 bases and J by 2 bases, with 4 bases of the junction left unmatched. Germline V lookup: CDR1 LNHDA, CDR2 SQIVND (reference sequence). DNA of the CDR3: TGTGCCAGTAGTAGTTGGGACAGGGGGACCTACGAGCAGTACTTC. As protein: CASSSWDRGTYEQYF.

The chain carries TRBV20-1 and TRBJ1-6; 8 bases line up with TRBD1. The junction had 13 bases not matched to a gene; V was cut back by 5 bases and J by 7 bases. Germline lookup yields CDR1 DFQATT and CDR2 SNEGSKA (reference sequence). This CDR3 has 16 amino acids. The CDR3 sequence is CSAGGGNRGKNSPLHF. The CDR3 coding sequence is TGCAGTGCTGGTGGGGGAAACAGGGGGAAGAATTCACCCCTCCACTTT.

The chain uses TRBV24-1 and TRBJ2-2, with D possibly matching TRBD2 (5 bases). The germline V gene has CDR1 KGHDR and CDR2 SFDVKD. V was trimmed by 3 bases and J by 7 bases, leaving 11 bases between them. This CDR3 spans 14 amino acids. CDR3 bases: TGTGCCACCAGTGATCCGAAGACTAACGGGGAGCTGTTTTTT. This gives the protein CATSDPKTNGELFF.

J is TRBJ2-3 and V is TRBV18; D is undetermined. Per the germline V gene, CDR1 is KGHSH and CDR2 is LQKENI. V was shortened by 3 bases and J by 2 bases, with 15 bases between the two germline ends. This CDR3 spans 16 amino acids. CDR3: CASSPLKSGVTDTQYF. The CDR3 nucleotides read TGTGCCAGCTCACCCCTCAAGTCTGGAGTCACAGATACGCAGTATTTT.

The J gene is TRBJ2-1, the V gene TRBV5-1; D is unclear. The V end was cut by 2 bases, the J end by 0 bases, with 12 bases between. CDR3 length: 16 residues. CDR1 is SGHRS and CDR2 is YFSETQ in the germline V gene. This CDR3 reads CASSFPAPSSYNEQFF. CDR3 bases: TGCGCCAGCAGCTTTCCAGCGCCAAGCTCCTACAATGAGCAGTTCTTC.

V usage is TRBV6-1 and J usage is TRBJ2-2; 7 positions match TRBD1. This CDR3 has 17 amino acids. The germline CDR1 and CDR2 sequences are MNHNS and SASEGT. Trimming removed 4 bases from V and 0 bases from J; junction bases left unmatched: 8. The CDR3 DNA sequence: TGTGCCAGCAGTGCTCGTACAGGGGATGCGAACACCGGGGAGCTGTTTTTT. Its protein product is CASSARTGDANTGELFF.

Worth noting for this clone: Other DNA sequences from this sample encode an identical CDR3 as well. V usage is TRBV6-5 and J usage is TRBJ2-3; possible D gene TRBD2, 5 bases. Trimming removed 6 bases at V and 0 bases at J, with 13 bases between. Germline-derived CDR1 and CDR2 are MNHEY and SVGAGI. The CDR3 totals 15 residues. This CDR3 is CASSFGGTSTDTQYF. CDR3 DNA sequence: TGTGCCAGCAGCTTCGGAGGAACTAGCACAGATACGCAGTATTTT.

The chain is built from TRBV28 and TRBJ2-4; 9 nucleotides match TRBD1. CDR1 and CDR2 from the germline V gene are MDHEN and SYDVKM. Trimming took 6 bases from V and 0 from J; bases not matched to a gene: 9. The CDR3 has 17 amino acids. CDR3 in DNA: TGTGCCAGCAGCCCCGGGACAGGGAATCTAGCCAAAAACATTCAGTACTTC. Amino acid sequence: CASSPGTGNLAKNIQYF.

The chain links TRBV28 to TRBJ2-7; 7 bases agree with TRBD2. Germline-derived CDR1 and CDR2 are MDHEN and SYDVKM. The V segment lost 4 bases and the J segment 7 bases; nucleotides outside the gene matches: 7. This CDR3 has 13 amino acids. As DNA, the CDR3 is TGTGCCAGCAGTTGGGGGGGAAGGAAAGAGCAGTACTTC. Translation gives CASSWGGRKEQYF.

The rearrangement joins TRBV18 to TRBJ2-1; unclear D gene. This CDR3 has 13 amino acids. Germline assignment: CDR1 KGHSH and CDR2 LQKENI. Trimming took off 6 bases at V and 0 bases at J, with 6 bases between the two ends. The CDR3 protein is CASSASSYNEQFF. In DNA form, the CDR3 reads TGTGCCAGCTCCGCTAGCTCCTACAATGAGCAGTTCTTC.

The V gene is TRBV7-9, the J gene TRBJ1-1, with D possibly matching TRBD1 (5 bases). Germline CDR1 reads SEHNR; CDR2 reads FQNEAQ (reference sequence). The CDR3 contains 13 residues. The V end was cut by 7 bases, the J end by 4 bases, with 13 bases between. The CDR3 here is CASNPGLSTEAFF. The CDR3, as DNA: TGTGCCAGCAATCCAGGGTTGAGCACTGAAGCTTTCTTT.

The rearrangement links TRBV19 to TRBJ2-3; 8 nucleotides agree with TRBD1. This CDR3 is 17 amino acids long. Trimming at V came to 6 bases and at J to 5 bases, leaving 16 bases not matched to a gene. Per the germline V gene, CDR1 is LNHDA and CDR2 is SQIVND (reference sequence). This CDR3 reads CASSRNSPGTGGDTQYF. CDR3 bases: TGTGCCAGTAGCAGAAACTCCCCCGGGACAGGCGGAGATACGCAGTATTTT. Drawing the rest from reference TRBV19 and TRBJ2-3, the complete variable domain is DGGITQSPKYLFRKEGQNVTLSCEQNLNHDAMYWYRQDPGQGLRLIYYSQIVNDFQKGDIAEGYSVSREKKESFPLTVTSAQKNPTAFYLCASSRNSPGTGGDTQYFGPGTRLTVL.

The chain links TRBV28 to TRBJ2-6, with D maybe TRBD2 (6 bases). Germline V CDR1 and CDR2: MDHEN, SYDVKM. V shed 5 bases and J shed 2 bases, with 10 bases lying between them. The CDR3 loop spans 15 amino acids. CDR3 sequence: CASSRTGAGANVLTF. The CDR3 nucleotides are TGTGCCAGCAGTCGCACGGGGGCTGGGGCCAACGTCCTGACTTTC.

The chain couples TRBV6-1 to TRBJ1-3; D gene unclear. This CDR3 has 16 amino acids. The germline V gene encodes CDR1 MNHNS and CDR2 SASEGT. V shed 4 bases and J shed 0 bases, with 13 bases lying between them. The CDR3 DNA reads TGTGCCAGCAGTGTAATTGGCTCCATCTCTGGAAACACCATATATTTT. It is translated as CASSVIGSISGNTIYF.

This clone was found once. V and J are TRBV9 and TRBJ1-4; unclear D gene. Germline V gene data show CDR1 as SGDLS and CDR2 as YYNGEE. Trimming cost V 10 bases and J 3 bases, with 16 bases left between them. This CDR3 spans 14 amino acids. CDR3 in amino acids: CASGLTTANEKLFF. Here the CDR3 DNA reads TGTGCCTCTGGGCTCACCACCGCTAATGAAAAACTGTTTTTT.

This chain uses TRBV5-1 with TRBJ2-7; 14 bases align to TRBD2. Germline V gene data show CDR1 as SGHRS and CDR2 as YFSETQ. The CDR3 has 17 residues. The J segment lost 6 bases and the V segment lost 0 bases, leaving 8 bases of the junction unmatched. As DNA, the CDR3 is TGCGCCAGCAGCTTGGTGGGGACTAGCGGGAGTCGGGGCGAGCAGTACTTC. As protein: CASSLVGTSGSRGEQYF.

This clone was detected once. The gene calls are TRBV5-6 and TRBJ2-7; TRBD1 aligns across 10 bases. There are 15 residues in the CDR3. V lost 4 bases to trimming and J lost 1 base; unmatched junction nucleotides: 5. The germline V gene encodes CDR1 SGHDT and CDR2 YYEEEE. The CDR3 is CASSNLGQGSYEQYF. The CDR3 DNA follows: TGTGCCAGCAGCAACTTGGGACAGGGGTCCTACGAGCAGTACTTC.